This TCR beta chain was identified during a study of sequential checkpoint blockade in melanoma. This CDR3 is 13 amino acids long. Unmatched junction bases numbered 2, after V lost 6 bases and J lost 0 bases. Germline values: CDR1 SGHRS, CDR2 YFSETQ. Libraries were prepared by immunoSEQ multiplex PCR; TCRdb keeps only in-frame clonotypes and omits some of them. The repertoire includes about 12,000 clones, approximately 80% of them detected once, and 50% to 65% sits in the top ten. Treatment described: randomized to nivolumab then ipilimumab (arm A) or the reverse (arm B). The starting material was CD8+ T cells sorted from blood (inferred from file names), obtained from a patient given nivolumab and ipilimumab in sequence. V gene TRBV5-1 combines with J gene TRBJ2-5, with TRBD1 matching over 7 bases. The receptor's source is a human donor with melanoma. In nucleotides, the CDR3 is TGCGCCAGCACCGGACAGGACCAAGAGACCCAGTACTTC. This translates into CASTGQDQETQYF.